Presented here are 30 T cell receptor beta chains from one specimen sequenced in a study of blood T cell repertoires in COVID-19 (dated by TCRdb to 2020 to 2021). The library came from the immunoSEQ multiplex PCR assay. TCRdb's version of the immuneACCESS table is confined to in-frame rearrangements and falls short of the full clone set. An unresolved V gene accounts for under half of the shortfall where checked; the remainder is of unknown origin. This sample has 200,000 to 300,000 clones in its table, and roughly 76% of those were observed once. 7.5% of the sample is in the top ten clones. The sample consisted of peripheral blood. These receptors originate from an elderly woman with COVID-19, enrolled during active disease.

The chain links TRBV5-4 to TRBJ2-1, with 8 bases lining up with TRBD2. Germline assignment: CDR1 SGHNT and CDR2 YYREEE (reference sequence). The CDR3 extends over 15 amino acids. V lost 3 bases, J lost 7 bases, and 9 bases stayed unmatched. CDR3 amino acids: CASSSRTSKGNEQFF. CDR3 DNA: TGTGCCAGCAGCTCCAGGACTAGCAAGGGTAATGAGCAGTTCTTC. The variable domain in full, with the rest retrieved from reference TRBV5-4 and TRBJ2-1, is ETGVTQSPTHLIKTRGQQVTLRCSSQSGHNTVSWYQQALGQGPQFIFQYYREEENGRGNFPPRFSGLQFPNYSSELNVNALELDDSALYLCASSSRTSKGNEQFFGPGTRLTVL.

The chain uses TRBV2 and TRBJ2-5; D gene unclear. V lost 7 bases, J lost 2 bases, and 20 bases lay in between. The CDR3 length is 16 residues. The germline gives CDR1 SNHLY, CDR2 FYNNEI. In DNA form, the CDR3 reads TGTGCCAGCACCAAATCACACAATTCACCTCAAGAGACCCAGTACTTC. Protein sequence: CASTKSHNSPQETQYF.

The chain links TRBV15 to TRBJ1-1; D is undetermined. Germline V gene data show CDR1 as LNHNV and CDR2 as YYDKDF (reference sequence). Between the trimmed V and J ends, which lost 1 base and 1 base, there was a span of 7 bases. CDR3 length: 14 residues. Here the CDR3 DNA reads TGTGCCACCAGCAGAGTATCGGGGAACACTGAAGCTTTCTTT. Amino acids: CATSRVSGNTEAFF.

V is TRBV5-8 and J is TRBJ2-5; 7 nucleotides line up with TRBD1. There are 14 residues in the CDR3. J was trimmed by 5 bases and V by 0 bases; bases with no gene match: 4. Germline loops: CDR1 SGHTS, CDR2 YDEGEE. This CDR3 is CASSLEGAGETQYF. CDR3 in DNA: TGTGCCAGCAGCTTGGAGGGGGCAGGGGAGACCCAGTACTTC.

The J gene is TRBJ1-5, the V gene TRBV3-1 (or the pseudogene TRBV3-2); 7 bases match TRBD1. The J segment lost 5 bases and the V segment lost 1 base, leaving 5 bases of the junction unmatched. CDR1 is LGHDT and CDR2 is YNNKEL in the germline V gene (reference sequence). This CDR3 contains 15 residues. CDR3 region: CASSQGGGAYQPQHF. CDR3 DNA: TGTGCCAGCAGCCAAGGAGGGGGCGCGTATCAGCCCCAGCATTTT.

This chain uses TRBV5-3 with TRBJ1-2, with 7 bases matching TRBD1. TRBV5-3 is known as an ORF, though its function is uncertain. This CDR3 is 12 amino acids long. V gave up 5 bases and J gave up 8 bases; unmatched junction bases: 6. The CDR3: CARSRTGWGYTF. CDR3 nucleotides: TGTGCCAGAAGTCGGACAGGCTGGGGCTACACCTTC.

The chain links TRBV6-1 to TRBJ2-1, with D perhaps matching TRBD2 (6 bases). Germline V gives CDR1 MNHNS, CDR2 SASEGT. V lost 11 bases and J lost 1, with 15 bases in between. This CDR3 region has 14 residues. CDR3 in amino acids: CAALTGTSYNEQFF. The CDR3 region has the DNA TGTGCCGCTTTAACCGGGACTTCCTACAATGAGCAGTTCTTC.

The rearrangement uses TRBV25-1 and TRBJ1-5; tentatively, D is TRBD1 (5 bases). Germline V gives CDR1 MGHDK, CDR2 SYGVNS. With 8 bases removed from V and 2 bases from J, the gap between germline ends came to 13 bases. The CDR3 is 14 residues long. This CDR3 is CASHGGSGNQPQHF. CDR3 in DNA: TGTGCCAGCCACGGGGGGAGCGGCAATCAGCCCCAGCATTTT.

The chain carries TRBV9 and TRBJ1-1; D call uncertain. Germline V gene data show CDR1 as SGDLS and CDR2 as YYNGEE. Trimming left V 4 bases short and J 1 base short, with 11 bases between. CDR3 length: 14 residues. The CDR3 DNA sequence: TGTGCCAGCAGCTCCGAGACACCGAACACTGAAGCTTTCTTT. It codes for CASSSETPNTEAFF.

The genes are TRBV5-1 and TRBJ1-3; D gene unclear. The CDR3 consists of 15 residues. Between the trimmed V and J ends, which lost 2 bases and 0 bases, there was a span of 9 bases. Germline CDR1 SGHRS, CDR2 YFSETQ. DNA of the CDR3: TGCGCCAGCAGCTTCGCAGGCGTCTCTGGAAACACCATATATTTT. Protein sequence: CASSFAGVSGNTIYF.

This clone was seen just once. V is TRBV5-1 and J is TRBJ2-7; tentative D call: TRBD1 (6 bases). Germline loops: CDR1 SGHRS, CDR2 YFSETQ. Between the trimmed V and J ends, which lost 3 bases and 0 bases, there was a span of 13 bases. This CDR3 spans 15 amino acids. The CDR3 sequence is CASSSAGASSYEQYF. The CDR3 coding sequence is TGCGCCAGCAGCTCCGCAGGGGCCTCCTCCTACGAGCAGTACTTC.

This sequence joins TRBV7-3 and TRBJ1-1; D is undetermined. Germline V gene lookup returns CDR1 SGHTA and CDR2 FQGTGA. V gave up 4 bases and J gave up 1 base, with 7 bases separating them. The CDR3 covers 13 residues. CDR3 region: CASSYTENTEAFF. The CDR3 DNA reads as TGTGCCAGCAGCTATACAGAGAACACTGAAGCTTTCTTT.

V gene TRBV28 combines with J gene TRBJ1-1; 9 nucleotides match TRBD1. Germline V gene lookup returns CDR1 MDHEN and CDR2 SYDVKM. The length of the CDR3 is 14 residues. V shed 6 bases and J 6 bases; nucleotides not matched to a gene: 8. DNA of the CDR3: TGTGCCAGCAGCCCGCGGGACAGGGTCCCTGAAGCTTTCTTT. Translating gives CASSPRDRVPEAFF. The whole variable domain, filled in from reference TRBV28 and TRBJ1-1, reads DVKVTQSSRYLVKRTGEKVFLECVQDMDHENMFWYRQDPGLGLRLIYFSYDVKMKEKGDIPEGYSVSREKKERFSLILESASTNQTSMYLCASSPRDRVPEAFFGQGTRLTVV.

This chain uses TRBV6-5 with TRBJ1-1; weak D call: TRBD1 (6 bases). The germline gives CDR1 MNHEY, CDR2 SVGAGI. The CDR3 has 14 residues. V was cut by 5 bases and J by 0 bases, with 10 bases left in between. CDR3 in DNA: TGTGCCAGCAGTCCCAGGGGTATGAACACTGAAGCTTTCTTT. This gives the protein CASSPRGMNTEAFF.

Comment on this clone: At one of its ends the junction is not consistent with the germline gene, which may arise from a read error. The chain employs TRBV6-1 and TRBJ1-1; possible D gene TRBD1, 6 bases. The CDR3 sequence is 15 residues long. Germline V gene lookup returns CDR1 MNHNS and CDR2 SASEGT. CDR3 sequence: CASREGGAGRTEAFF. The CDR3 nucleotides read TGTGCCAGCCGTGAGGGGGGGGCGGGGCGCACTGAAGCTTTCTTT.

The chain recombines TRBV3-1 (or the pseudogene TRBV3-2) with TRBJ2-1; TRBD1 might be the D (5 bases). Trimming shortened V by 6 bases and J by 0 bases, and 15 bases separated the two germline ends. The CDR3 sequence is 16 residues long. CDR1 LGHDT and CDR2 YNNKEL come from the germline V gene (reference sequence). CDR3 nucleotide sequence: TGTGCCAGCAGTTACTGGACACGTACCTCCTACAATGAGCAGTTCTTC. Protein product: CASSYWTRTSYNEQFF.

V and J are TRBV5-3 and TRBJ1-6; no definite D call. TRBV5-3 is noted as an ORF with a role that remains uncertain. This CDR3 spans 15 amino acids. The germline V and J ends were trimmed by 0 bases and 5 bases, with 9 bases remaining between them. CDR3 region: CARSLVPGNNSPLHF. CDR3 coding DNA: TGTGCCAGAAGCTTGGTGCCCGGTAATAATTCACCCCTCCACTTT.

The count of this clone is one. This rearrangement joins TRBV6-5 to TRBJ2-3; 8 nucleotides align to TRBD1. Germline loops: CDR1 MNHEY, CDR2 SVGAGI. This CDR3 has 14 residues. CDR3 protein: CAGTGSGGTDTQYF. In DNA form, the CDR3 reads TGTGCGGGGACAGGCTCGGGTGGCACAGATACGCAGTATTTT.

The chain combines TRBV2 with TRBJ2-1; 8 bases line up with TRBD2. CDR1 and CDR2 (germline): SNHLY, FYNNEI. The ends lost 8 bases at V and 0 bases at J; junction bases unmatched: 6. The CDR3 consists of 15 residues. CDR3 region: CASLPGTSSYNEQFF. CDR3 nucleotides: TGTGCCAGCCTCCCAGGGACTAGCTCCTACAATGAGCAGTTCTTC.

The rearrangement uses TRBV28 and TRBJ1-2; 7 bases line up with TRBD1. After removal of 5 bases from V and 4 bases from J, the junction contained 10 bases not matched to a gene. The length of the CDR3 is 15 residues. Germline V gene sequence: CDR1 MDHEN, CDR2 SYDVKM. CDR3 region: CASSQPGTVSYGYTF. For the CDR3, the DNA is TGTGCCAGCAGTCAGCCAGGGACAGTCAGCTATGGCTACACCTTC.

This chain's CDR3 is CASSPGFTRNQPQHF. In DNA, the CDR3 is TGTGCCAGCAGCCCAGGGTTTACGCGCAATCAGCCCCAGCATTTT. V is TRBV2 and J is TRBJ1-5, with TRBD1 as a possible D gene (5 bases). This CDR3 has 15 amino acids. The V end was cut by 6 bases, the J end by 2 bases, with 14 bases between. The germline V gene encodes CDR1 SNHLY and CDR2 FYNNEI.

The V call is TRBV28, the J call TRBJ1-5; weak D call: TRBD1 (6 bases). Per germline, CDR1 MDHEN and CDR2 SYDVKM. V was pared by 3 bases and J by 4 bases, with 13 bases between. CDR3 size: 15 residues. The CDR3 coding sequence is TGTGCCAGCAGTTTGGGTGGACAGTCGAATCAGCCCCAGCATTTT. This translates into CASSLGGQSNQPQHF.

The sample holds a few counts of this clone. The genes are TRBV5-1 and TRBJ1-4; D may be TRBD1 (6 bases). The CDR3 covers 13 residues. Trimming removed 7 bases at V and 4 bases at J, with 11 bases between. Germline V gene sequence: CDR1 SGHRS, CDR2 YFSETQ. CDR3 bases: TGCGCCAGCCGCGAACAGGGTAATGAAAAACTGTTTTTT. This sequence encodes CASREQGNEKLFF.

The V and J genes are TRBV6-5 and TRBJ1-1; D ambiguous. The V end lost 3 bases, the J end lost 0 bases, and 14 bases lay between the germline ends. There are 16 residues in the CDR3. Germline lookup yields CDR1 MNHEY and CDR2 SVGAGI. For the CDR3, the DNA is TGTGCCAGCAGTTATCTTACAGTTTCTATGAACACTGAAGCTTTCTTT. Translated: CASSYLTVSMNTEAFF.

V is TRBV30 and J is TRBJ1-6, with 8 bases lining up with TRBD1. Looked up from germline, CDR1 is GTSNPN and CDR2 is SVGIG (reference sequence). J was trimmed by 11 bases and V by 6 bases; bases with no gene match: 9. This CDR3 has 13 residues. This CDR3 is CACRRGPTAPLHF. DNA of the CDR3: TGTGCCTGTCGCAGGGGGCCCACAGCACCCCTCCACTTT.

DNA of the CDR3: TGCGCCAGCAGCCAGCCGGACAGGGTTAACTATGGCTACACCTTC. Translated: CASSQPDRVNYGYTF. J is TRBJ1-2 and V is TRBV4-1, with 8 bases fitting TRBD1. The germline V gene has CDR1 MGHRA and CDR2 YSYEKL. The CDR3 totals 15 residues. V was pared by 3 bases and J by 1 base, with 4 bases of the junction left unmatched.

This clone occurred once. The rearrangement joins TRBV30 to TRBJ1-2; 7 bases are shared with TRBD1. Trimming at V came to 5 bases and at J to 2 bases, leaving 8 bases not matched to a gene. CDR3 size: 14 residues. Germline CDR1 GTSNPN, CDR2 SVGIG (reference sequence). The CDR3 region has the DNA TGTGCCTGGGGGAGGACAGGCCTAAACTATGGCTACACCTTC. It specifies CAWGRTGLNYGYTF.

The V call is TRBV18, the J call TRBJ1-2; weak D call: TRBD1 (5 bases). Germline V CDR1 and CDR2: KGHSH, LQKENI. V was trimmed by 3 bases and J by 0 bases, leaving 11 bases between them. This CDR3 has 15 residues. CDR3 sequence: CASSPGHQTNYGYTF. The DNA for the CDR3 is TGTGCCAGCTCACCCGGACACCAGACTAACTATGGCTACACCTTC.

The DNA of the CDR3 is TGTGCCAGCAGTGAGAACAGCTATGGCTACACCTTC. It yields the protein CASSENSYGYTF. The chain uses TRBV2 and TRBJ1-2; D is unclear. The CDR3 spans 12 residues. CDR1 and CDR2 (germline): SNHLY, FYNNEI. V lost 3 bases and J lost 4, with 6 bases in between.

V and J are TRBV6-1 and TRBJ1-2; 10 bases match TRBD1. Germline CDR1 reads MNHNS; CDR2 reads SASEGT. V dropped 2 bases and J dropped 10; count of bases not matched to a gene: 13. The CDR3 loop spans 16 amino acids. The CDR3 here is CASSELQTGTGVDYTF. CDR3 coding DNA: TGTGCCAGCAGTGAACTCCAAACCGGGACAGGGGTGGACTACACCTTC.